This T cell receptor beta chain was profiled in a study of cytomegalovirus exposure and HLA in healthy donors. Overall study results and limits: Rare TCR sequences predominated, though certain public TCRs were found in many donors. A later analysis found first-cohort TCR clusters tended to co-occur in the 130 or so validation repertoires.

Germline CDR1 is GTSNPN and CDR2 is SVGIG (reference sequence). V was clipped by 8 bases and J by 5 bases, with 15 bases between them. CDR3 length equals 12 residues. Remarks on this clone: Its target is unknown.

Assay: immunoSEQ multiplex PCR; the TCRdb copy retains only in-frame clones and omits some. The sample lists around 180,000 clones; more than 75% were seen once. Input material: PBMCs. V usage is TRBV30 and J usage is TRBJ1-2; D remains unclear. This clonotype was sampled from a woman between 18 and 29 years old in good health and CMV-seronegative. The CDR3 DNA follows: TGTGCCCGATATCGGGAAGATTATGGCTACACCTTC. It is translated as CARYREDYGYTF.